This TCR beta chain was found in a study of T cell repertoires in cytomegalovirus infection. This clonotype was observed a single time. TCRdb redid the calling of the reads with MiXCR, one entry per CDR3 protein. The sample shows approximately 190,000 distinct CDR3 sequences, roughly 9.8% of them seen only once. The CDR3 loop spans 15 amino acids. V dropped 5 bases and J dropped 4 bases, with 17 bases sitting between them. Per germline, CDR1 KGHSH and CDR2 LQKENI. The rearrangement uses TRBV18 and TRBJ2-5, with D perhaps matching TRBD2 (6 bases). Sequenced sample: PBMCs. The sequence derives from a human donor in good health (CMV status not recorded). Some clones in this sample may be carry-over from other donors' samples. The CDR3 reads CASSFVPGLGETQYF. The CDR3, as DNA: TGTGCCAGCTCATTTGTGCCGGGACTGGGAGAGACCCAGTACTTC.